This TCR beta chain derives from a study of cytomegalovirus exposure and HLA in healthy donors. Only in-frame clones appear in the TCRdb table, and some are missing; sequencing was by immunoSEQ multiplex PCR. Of roughly 150,000 clones in the sample, 70% to 90% are singletons; the top ten hold around 3%. This CDR3 is built from 14 residues. V shed 9 bases and J shed 6 bases, with 18 bases lying between them. Germline lookup yields CDR1 SGHRS and CDR2 YFSETQ. The clonotype comes from a man aged 18 to 29 in good health and CMV-seronegative. The V and J genes are TRBV5-1 and TRBJ2-2, with D maybe TRBD2 (6 bases). Input material: PBMCs. CDR3 residues: CATQVGGVPGELFF. The CDR3 DNA reads TGCGCCACCCAAGTGGGGGGTGTTCCCGGGGAGCTGTTTTTT.